The 4 T cell receptor beta chains reported below all come from one sample, sequenced in a study of blood T cell repertoires in COVID-19. Sequencing was performed with immunoSEQ multiplex PCR; in TCRdb, only in-frame clones are kept and a portion is missing. The table has approximately 240,000 clones, 80% to 85% seen once. Sequencing was carried out using peripheral blood. The receptors derive from an elderly woman with active or convalescent COVID-19.

CDR3 region: CASSRATSGSFGREQYF. CDR3 sequence (DNA): TGTGCCAGCAGTCGGGCGACTAGCGGCAGTTTTGGGCGCGAGCAGTACTTC. This rearrangement joins TRBV27 to TRBJ2-7, with 9 bases aligning to TRBD2. V was pared by 5 bases and J by 6 bases, with 17 bases of the junction left unmatched. The CDR3 length is 17 residues. Germline CDR1 is MNHEY and CDR2 is SMNVEV (reference sequence).

The gene calls are TRBV5-1 and TRBJ2-3, with a tentative D call TRBD2 (5 bases). CDR3 size: 13 residues. Germline-derived CDR1 and CDR2 are SGHRS and YFSETQ. The V and J ends lost 5 bases and 4 bases respectively, with 11 bases between them. The CDR3 DNA is TGCGCCAGCAGGATGGGGAGAGCAGATACGCAGTATTTT. Translation gives CASRMGRADTQYF. The complete variable domain, with remaining parts taken from reference TRBV5-1 and TRBJ2-3, reads KAGVTQTPRYLIKTRGQQVTLSCSPISGHRSVSWYQQTPGQGLQFLFEYFSETQRNKGNFPGRFSGRQFSNSRSEMNVSTLELGDSALYLCASRMGRADTQYFGPGTRLTVL.

V gene TRBV11-2 combines with J gene TRBJ2-7; TRBD1 is a possible D gene (5 bases). The V and J ends lost 1 base and 4 bases respectively, with 14 bases between them. The CDR3 runs 15 residues. From germline, CDR1 is SGHAT and CDR2 FQNNGV. The CDR3 sequence is CASSLVSQGAYEQYF. The CDR3 nucleotides are TGTGCCAGCAGCTTAGTTAGCCAGGGTGCGTACGAGCAGTACTTC.

The chain uses TRBV12-3 or TRBV12-4 and TRBJ1-6, with 7 nucleotides matching TRBD1. The CDR3 consists of 13 residues. Trimming cost V 5 bases and J 8 bases; bases outside gene matches: 3. The CDR3 coding sequence is TGTGCCAGCAGTCAGGGGGTATATTCACCCCTCCACTTT. Protein: CASSQGVYSPLHF.